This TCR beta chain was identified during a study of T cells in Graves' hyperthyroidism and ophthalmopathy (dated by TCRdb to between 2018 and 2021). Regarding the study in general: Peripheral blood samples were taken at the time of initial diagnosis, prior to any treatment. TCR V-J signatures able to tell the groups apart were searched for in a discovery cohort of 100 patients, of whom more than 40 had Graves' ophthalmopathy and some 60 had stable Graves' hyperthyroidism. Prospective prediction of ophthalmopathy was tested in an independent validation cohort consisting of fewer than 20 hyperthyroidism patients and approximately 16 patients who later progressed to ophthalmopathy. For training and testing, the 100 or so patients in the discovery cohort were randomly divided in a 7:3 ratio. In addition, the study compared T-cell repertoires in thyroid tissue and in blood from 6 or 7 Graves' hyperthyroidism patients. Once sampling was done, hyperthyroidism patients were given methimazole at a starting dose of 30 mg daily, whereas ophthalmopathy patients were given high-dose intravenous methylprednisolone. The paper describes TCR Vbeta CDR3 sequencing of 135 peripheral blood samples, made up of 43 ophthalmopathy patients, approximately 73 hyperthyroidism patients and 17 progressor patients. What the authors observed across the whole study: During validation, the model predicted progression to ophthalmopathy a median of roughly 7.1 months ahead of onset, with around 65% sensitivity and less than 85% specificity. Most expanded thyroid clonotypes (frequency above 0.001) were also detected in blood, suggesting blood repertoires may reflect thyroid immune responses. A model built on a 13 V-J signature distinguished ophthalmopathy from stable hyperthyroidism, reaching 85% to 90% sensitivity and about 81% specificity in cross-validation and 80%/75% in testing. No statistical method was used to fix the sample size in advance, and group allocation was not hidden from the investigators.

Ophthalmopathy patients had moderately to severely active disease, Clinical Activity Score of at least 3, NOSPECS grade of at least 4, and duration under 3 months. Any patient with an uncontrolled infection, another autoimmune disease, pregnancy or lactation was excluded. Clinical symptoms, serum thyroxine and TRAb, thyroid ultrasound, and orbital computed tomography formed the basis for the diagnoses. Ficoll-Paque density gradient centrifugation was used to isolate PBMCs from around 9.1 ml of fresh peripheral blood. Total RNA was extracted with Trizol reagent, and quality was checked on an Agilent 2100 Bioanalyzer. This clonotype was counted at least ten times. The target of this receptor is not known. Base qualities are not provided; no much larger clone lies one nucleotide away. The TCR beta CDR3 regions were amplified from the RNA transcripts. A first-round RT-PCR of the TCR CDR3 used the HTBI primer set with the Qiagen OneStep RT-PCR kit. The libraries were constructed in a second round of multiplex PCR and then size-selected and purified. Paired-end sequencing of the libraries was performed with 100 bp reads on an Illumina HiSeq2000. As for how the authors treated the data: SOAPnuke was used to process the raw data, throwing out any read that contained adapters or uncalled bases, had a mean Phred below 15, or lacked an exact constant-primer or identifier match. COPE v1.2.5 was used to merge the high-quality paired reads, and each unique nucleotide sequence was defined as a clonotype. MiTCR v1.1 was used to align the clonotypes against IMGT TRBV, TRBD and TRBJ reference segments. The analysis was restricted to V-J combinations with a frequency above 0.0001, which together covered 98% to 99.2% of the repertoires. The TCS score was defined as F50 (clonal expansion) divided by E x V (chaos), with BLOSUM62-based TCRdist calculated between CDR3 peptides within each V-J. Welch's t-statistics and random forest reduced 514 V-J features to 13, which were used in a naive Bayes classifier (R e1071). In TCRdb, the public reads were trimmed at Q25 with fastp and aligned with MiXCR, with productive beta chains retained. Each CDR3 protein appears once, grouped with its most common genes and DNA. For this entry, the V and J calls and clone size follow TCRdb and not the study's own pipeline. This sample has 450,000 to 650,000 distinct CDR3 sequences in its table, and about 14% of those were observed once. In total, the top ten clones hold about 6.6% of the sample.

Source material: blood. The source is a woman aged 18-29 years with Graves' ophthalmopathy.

At the DNA level, the sequence is TGTGCCAGTAGTATGAGGTCCGGGGGCTACTCCTACGAGCAGTACTTC. This codes for CASSMRSGGYSYEQYF. Rearrangement joined TRBV19 to TRBJ2-7; the D gene is possibly TRBD1 or TRBD2, each agreeing over 6 bases. V lost 3 bases and J lost 0 bases; the stretch between them is 15 bases long. The CDR3 goes from the cysteine to the phenylalanine over 16 residues. CDR3 DNA only is kept here, 48 bases in frame from base 1. For CDR1 and CDR2, the germline V gene (reference sequence) lists LNHDA and SQIVND.